A selection of T cell receptor beta chains follows, all from one sample in a study of radiotherapy plus CTLA-4 blockade in lung cancer. The method was immunoSEQ multiplex PCR; TCRdb's version includes in-frame clones alone and lacks a portion of them. This sample yields 62,000 or so clones, of which 79% are seen a single time; roughly 9.7% belongs to the top ten. This material consisted of peripheral blood, taken from a patient treated with radiotherapy plus ipilimumab. The receptors come from a human donor with non-small cell lung cancer who had a complete response to radiotherapy plus ipilimumab. Both conserved end residues are part of each CDR3. D genes are given only for firm matches. Expanded clones are given a class, and other clones once, few, many or no size at all.

TRBJ2-5	TRBD1	once	TRBV18	CASSPPGQGRTTQYF	TGTGCCAGCTCACCCCCGGGACAGGGGCGCACGACCCAGTACTTC
TRBJ2-1	-	-	TRBV11-2	CASSLNRNEQFF	TGTGCCAGCAGTCTTAACCGGAATGAGCAGTTCTTC
TRBJ1-6	TRBD1	few	TRBV10-3	CAISDSKGTVLSPLHF	TGTGCCATCAGTGACTCGAAAGGGACAGTACTTTCACCCCTCCACTTT
TRBJ2-3	TRBD1	-	TRBV7-2	CASTSTGPEDTQYF	TGTGCCAGCACCTCGACAGGGCCCGAAGATACGCAGTATTTT
TRBJ1-3	-	-	TRBV10-1	CASSPGTGNTIYF	TGCGCCAGCAGTCCAGGGACTGGAAACACCATATATTTT
TRBJ2-5	-	-	TRBV5-5	CASSLQGGETQYF	TGTGCCAGCAGCTTACAGGGAGGAGAGACCCAGTACTTC
TRBJ1-5	-	-	TRBV6-6	CASSYPTGSGNQPQHF	TGTGCCAGCAGTTACCCAACAGGGTCTGGGAATCAGCCCCAGCATTTT
TRBJ1-4	-	-	TRBV5-1	CASRTTGEINEKLFF	TGCGCCAGCAGGACGACGGGGGAGATTAATGAAAAACTGTTTTTT
TRBJ1-1	-	-	TRBV2	CASRGGGNTEAFF	TGTGCCAGCAGGGGAGGGGGTAACACTGAAGCTTTCTTT
TRBJ1-5	-	-	TRBV4-3	CASSQGISNQPQHF	TGCGCCAGCAGCCAAGGGATTAGCAATCAGCCCCAGCATTTT
TRBJ1-1	TRBD1	-	TRBV4-1	CASSQAGGGQARSHTEAFF	TGCGCCAGCAGCCAAGCTGGAGGAGGACAGGCACGGTCACACACTGAAGCTTTCTTT
TRBJ1-4	-	-	TRBV5-1	CASSLVGSASEKLFF	TGCGCCAGCAGCTTGGTCGGGTCCGCCAGTGAAAAACTGTTTTTT
TRBJ2-2	-	few	TRBV15	CATGVGTQNTGELFF	TGTGCCACCGGGGTTGGGACACAAAACACCGGGGAGCTGTTTTTT
TRBJ1-4	TRBD1	-	TRBV5-1	CASSPVGQAGGTNEKLFF	TGCGCCAGCAGCCCCGTTGGACAGGCAGGAGGAACTAATGAAAAACTGTTTTTT
TRBJ1-2	-	-	TRBV28	CASSFWTLGRRRNYGYTF	TGTGCCAGCAGTTTTTGGACTCTCGGGCGCCGGAGGAACTATGGCTACACCTTC
TRBJ2-7	-	once	TRBV7-2	CASSASTGFYEQYF	TGTGCCAGCAGCGCATCCACAGGCTTCTACGAGCAGTACTTC
TRBJ1-1	-	-	TRBV11-2	CASSLEAGGNTEAFF	TGTGCCAGCAGCTTAGAAGCAGGCGGAAACACTGAAGCTTTCTTT
TRBJ1-4	TRBD1	-	TRBV7-2	CASSFSGTGGSEKLFF	TGTGCCAGCAGCTTCTCCGGGACAGGGGGCAGTGAAAAACTGTTTTTT
TRBJ1-2	TRBD1	few	TRBV6-1	CASSDDRGRFRGYTF	TGTGCCAGCAGTGACGACAGGGGGCGCTTCCGTGGCTACACCTTC
TRBJ1-1	-	once	TRBV10-2	CASSGNTEAFF	TGCGCCAGCAGCGGGAACACTGAAGCTTTCTTT
TRBJ1-4	-	-	TRBV11-2	CASSLRPGFEKLFF	TGTGCCAGCAGCCTCCGCCCGGGATTTGAAAAACTGTTTTTT
TRBJ2-5	-	-	TRBV19	CASSLGEETQYF	TGTGCCAGTAGTCTGGGGGAAGAGACCCAGTACTTC
TRBJ1-2	-	-	TRBV30	CAWLFRGRVNYGYTF	TGTGCCTGGTTGTTCAGGGGCCGAGTCAACTATGGCTACACCTTC
TRBJ1-1	-	-	TRBV9	CASSVDGHHNTEAFF	TGTGCCAGCAGCGTAGACGGACACCATAACACTGAAGCTTTCTTT
TRBJ2-1	TRBD1	-	TRBV29-1	CSNQAVGQVNEQFF	TGCAGCAACCAGGCGGTGGGACAGGTCAATGAGCAGTTCTTC
TRBJ2-6	TRBD1	-	TRBV5-1	CASSPWTGFYGANVLTF	TGCGCCAGCAGCCCTTGGACAGGGTTTTATGGGGCCAACGTCCTGACTTTC
TRBJ1-2	TRBD1	once	TRBV7-2	CASSSRTGRDYGYTF	TGTGCCAGCAGTTCAAGGACAGGGAGGGACTATGGCTACACCTTC
TRBJ2-1	-	-	TRBV7-6	CASSLAATGKVDNEQFF	TGTGCCAGCAGCTTAGCGGCCACAGGGAAGGTAGACAATGAGCAGTTCTTC
TRBJ2-4	TRBD1	-	TRBV19	CASSPRTGRRVSKNIQYF	TGTGCCAGTAGTCCCCGGACAGGGCGGAGAGTGTCCAAAAACATTCAGTACTTC
TRBJ1-5	-	-	TRBV6-5	CASRRTSNQPQHF	TGTGCCAGCAGGCGAACTAGCAATCAGCCCCAGCATTTT
TRBJ2-1	-	-	TRBV27	CASTGGKSGYSYNEQFF	TGTGCCAGCACCGGCGGTAAGTCCGGCTACTCCTACAATGAGCAGTTCTTC